The sequence of this TCR beta chain was determined in a study of T cells in Graves' hyperthyroidism and ophthalmopathy. Those patients with uncontrolled infection, other autoimmune disease, pregnancy or lactation were excluded. Amplification targeted TCR beta CDR3 regions from RNA transcripts. RT-PCR in the first round (using the HTBI primer set) targeted the TCR CDR3. Via MiXCR, TCRdb re-called the multiplex PCR reads, giving one row per CDR3 protein. The profile shows 540,000 or so distinct CDR3 sequences, 40% to 55% of them singletons. The receptor's source is an adult woman with Graves' disease, either hyperthyroidism or ophthalmopathy (not recorded which). The sample comprised peripheral blood or thyroid tissue (not recorded which).

The CDR3 sequence is CATSGGQVTNTGELFF. Here the CDR3 DNA reads TGTGCCACCAGTGGGGGACAAGTTACGAACACCGGGGAGCTGTTTTTT. This chain links TRBV24-1 with TRBJ2-2; weak D call: TRBD1 (6 bases). V was cut by 5 bases and J by 0 bases, with 12 bases left in between. The germline V gene has CDR1 KGHDR and CDR2 SFDVKD. This CDR3 has 16 residues.